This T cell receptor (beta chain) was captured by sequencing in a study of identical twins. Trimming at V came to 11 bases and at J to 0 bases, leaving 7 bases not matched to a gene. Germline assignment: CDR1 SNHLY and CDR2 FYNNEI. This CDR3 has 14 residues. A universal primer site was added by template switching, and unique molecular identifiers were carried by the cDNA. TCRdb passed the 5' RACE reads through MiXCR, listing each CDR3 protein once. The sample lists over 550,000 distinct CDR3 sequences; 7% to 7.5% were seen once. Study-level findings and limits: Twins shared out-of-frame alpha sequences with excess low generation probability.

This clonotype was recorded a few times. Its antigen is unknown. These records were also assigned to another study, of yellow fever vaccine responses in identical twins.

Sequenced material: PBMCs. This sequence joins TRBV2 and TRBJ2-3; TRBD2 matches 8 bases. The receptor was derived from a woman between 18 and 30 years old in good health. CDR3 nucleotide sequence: TGTGCCGTCAAGCGGGAGACGAGCACAGATACGCAGTATTTT. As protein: CAVKRETSTDTQYF.